The clone carrying this T cell receptor (beta chain) has a single count. The sample belongs to a study of blood T cell repertoires in COVID-19. In the study overall: Two negative PCRs, clearance, or symptom resolution characterized the recovered Cohort 3 donors. The cDNA or gDNA used as material had been derived from T cells, B-cell-depleted T cells, or PBMCs.

Profiled with immunoSEQ multiplex PCR; TCRdb holds only in-frame clones, not every one. This table holds 250,000 to 300,000 clones, 70% to 90% found once. V was clipped by 7 bases and J by 4 bases; unmatched bases: 7. The CDR3 length is 13 residues. The germline CDR1 and CDR2 sequences are SQVTM and ANQGSEA. Sequencing was carried out using PBMCs or T cells enriched from blood (not recorded which). The chain recombines TRBV29-1 with TRBJ2-5; 9 nucleotides agree with TRBD1. The receptor was derived from a woman in her sixties in a cohort exposed to, infected with or recovered from COVID-19 (not recorded which). DNA of the CDR3: TGCAGCGCTGGGACAGGGTTTGCAGAGACCCAGTACTTC. This gives the protein CSAGTGFAETQYF.